The entry that follows covers one T cell receptor (beta chain) sequence. These data come from a study of blood T cell repertoires in COVID-19. Study summary: There were acute and convalescent COVID-19 samples, and they came from the United States, Italy and Spain. The analysed material was cDNA or gDNA that came from T cells, B-cell-depleted T cells, or PBMCs.

Authors' data handling: For nucleated cells, counts were estimated from reference gene primer amplification. Sequencing used immunoSEQ multiplex PCR; TCRdb keeps in-frame clones, though not all of them. V, J and clone size were drawn from that table, and D and trimming were deduced from the DNA. In the table there are a few hundred thousand clones, around nine tenths of which are singletons. V lost 2 bases, J lost 1 base, and 9 bases lay in between. Germline V gives CDR1 SGHRS, CDR2 YFSETQ. The CDR3 extends over 14 amino acids. The J gene is TRBJ1-1, the V gene TRBV5-1; no clear D. Material: peripheral blood. The sequence was obtained from a man in his sixties with acute or convalescent COVID-19. CDR3 region: CASSLRQENTEAFF. In DNA form, the CDR3 reads TGCGCCAGCAGCTTAAGGCAGGAGAACACTGAAGCTTTCTTT.